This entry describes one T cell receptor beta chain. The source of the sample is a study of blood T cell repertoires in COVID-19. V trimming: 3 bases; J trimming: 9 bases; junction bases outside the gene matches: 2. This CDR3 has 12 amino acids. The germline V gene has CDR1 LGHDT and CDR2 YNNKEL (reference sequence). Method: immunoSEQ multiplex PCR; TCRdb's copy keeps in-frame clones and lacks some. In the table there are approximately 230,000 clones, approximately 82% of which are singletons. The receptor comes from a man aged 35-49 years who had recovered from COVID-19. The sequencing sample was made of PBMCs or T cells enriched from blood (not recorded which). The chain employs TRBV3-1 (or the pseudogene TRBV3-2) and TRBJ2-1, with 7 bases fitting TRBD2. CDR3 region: CASSHPGGEQFF. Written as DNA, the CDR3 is TGTGCCAGCAGCCATCCGGGAGGTGAGCAGTTCTTC.